The present T cell receptor beta chain was sequenced within a study of blood T cell repertoires in COVID-19. Overall study: Spain, Italy and the United States supplied samples that represented acute and convalescent COVID-19.

Per the authors' pipeline: Amplification with reference gene primers provided the estimates of nucleated cell counts. TCRdb keeps only in-frame clones here, not all; method: immunoSEQ multiplex PCR. The V and J calls and clone size come from that table; D and trimming were worked out from the DNA. The sample includes around 72,000 clones, nearly 90% seen only once; the top ten take around 29%. This clonotype was obtained from a man aged 45-65 years with acute or convalescent COVID-19. Sequencing was performed on peripheral blood.

The CDR3 DNA reads TGTGCCAGCAGTGTACAACGGGGGAACTATGGCTACACCTTC. Its protein product is CASSVQRGNYGYTF. The chain carries TRBV2 and TRBJ1-2; D is perhaps TRBD1 (5 bases). Trimming took off 4 bases at V and 2 bases at J, with 11 bases between the two ends. The CDR3 totals 14 residues. Per the germline V gene, CDR1 is SNHLY and CDR2 is FYNNEI.